The next 20 T cell receptor beta chains were all read from a single sample in a study of cytomegalovirus exposure and HLA in healthy donors. Measured with immunoSEQ multiplex PCR; TCRdb has only the in-frame clones, and not every one. The sample holds 150,000 or so clones; just over 85% are singletons and the top ten take approximately 2%. Sequenced input: PBMCs. These receptors originate from a human donor in good health.

The chain joins TRBV2 to TRBJ1-4; 12 nucleotides align to TRBD1. This CDR3 spans 14 amino acids. Trimming took 8 bases from V and 8 from J; bases not matched to a gene: 6. The germline V gene has CDR1 SNHLY and CDR2 FYNNEI. CDR3 protein: CASRLGTGGEKLFF. Written as DNA, the CDR3 is TGTGCCAGCCGACTCGGGACAGGGGGCGAAAAACTGTTTTTT.

V usage is TRBV6-6 and J usage is TRBJ1-2, with D unresolved. V was trimmed by 5 bases and J by 5 bases, leaving 6 bases between them. The CDR3 is 11 amino acids. The germline CDR1 and CDR2 sequences are MNHNY and SVGAGI (reference sequence). The CDR3 DNA sequence: TGTGCCAGCAGTCCAAATTATGGCTACACCTTC. Its protein is CASSPNYGYTF.

The chain carries TRBV28 and TRBJ1-5, with 9 bases lining up with TRBD1. Germline V gives CDR1 MDHEN, CDR2 SYDVKM. The CDR3 is 14 amino acids. V shed 5 bases, J shed 4 bases, and the junction held 3 bases outside the gene matches. CDR3 sequence (DNA): TGTGCCAGCAGTACGACAGGGGGAAATCAGCCCCAGCATTTT. It specifies CASSTTGGNQPQHF.

This clone was found a few times. The gene calls are TRBV6-1 and TRBJ1-2; possible D gene TRBD1, 5 bases. Trimming removed 7 bases at V and 8 bases at J, with 14 bases between. This CDR3 has 12 amino acids. Germline CDR1 and CDR2: MNHNS and SASEGT. This CDR3 reads CASNQGGKGYTF. As DNA, the CDR3 is TGTGCCAGCAACCAGGGTGGTAAGGGCTACACCTTC.

The chain employs TRBV6-4 and TRBJ1-1; TRBD1 matches at 7 bases. In germline, CDR1 is MRHNA, CDR2 SNTAGT. The CDR3 has 14 amino acids. Unmatched junction bases numbered 5, after V lost 6 bases and J lost 1 base. The CDR3 coding sequence is TGTGCCAGCAGAGAGACAGGGAAGAACACTGAAGCTTTCTTT. Its protein is CASRETGKNTEAFF.

This chain joins TRBV25-1 and TRBJ1-4; 7 nucleotides line up with TRBD1. After removal of 4 bases from V and 4 bases from J, the junction contained 9 bases not matched to a gene. Looked up from germline, CDR1 is MGHDK and CDR2 is SYGVNS. This CDR3 contains 16 residues. This CDR3 is CASSGPLGQVNEKLFF. The CDR3, as DNA: TGTGCCAGCAGTGGTCCGTTAGGACAGGTTAATGAAAAACTGTTTTTT.

The CDR3 DNA reads as TGCGCCAGCAGCCGGACAGGGGGCGAGGGCAATCAGCCCCAGCATTTT. Translating it yields CASSRTGGEGNQPQHF. The genes are TRBV4-1 and TRBJ1-5, with 11 bases matching TRBD1. The J segment lost 2 bases and the V segment lost 4 bases, leaving 4 bases of the junction unmatched. The CDR3 loop spans 16 amino acids. From germline, CDR1 is MGHRA and CDR2 YSYEKL.

The gene calls are TRBV6-1 and TRBJ2-2; D possibly corresponds to TRBD2 (7 bases). Germline V gene lookup returns CDR1 MNHNS and CDR2 SASEGT. The CDR3 spans 18 residues. The ends were cut back, 0 bases at V and 6 bases at J, with 20 bases in the middle. CDR3 in amino acids: CASSEAPGAGAGPGELFF. The CDR3 DNA reads as TGTGCCAGCAGTGAAGCGCCGGGGGCGGGAGCAGGCCCCGGGGAGCTGTTTTTT.

This clone was found a few times. Germline and junction disagree at one end, which may indicate a read error. V usage is TRBV5-8 and J usage is TRBJ2-1; perhaps TRBD2 as D (5 bases). The CDR3 is 11 residues long. Germline values: CDR1 SGHTS, CDR2 YDEGEE. The CDR3 spells CASSSTSHLIF. In DNA form, the CDR3 reads TGTGCCAGCAGCTCAACTAGTCACCTGATCTTC. Based on the CDR3 plus reference TRBV5-8 and TRBJ2-1, the full variable domain is EAGVTQSPTHLIKTRGQQATLRCSPISGHTSVYWYQQALGLGLQFLLWYDEGEERNRGNFPPRFSGRQFPNYSSELNVNALELEDSALYLCASSSTSHLIFGPGTRLTVL.

The chain recombines TRBV11-2 with TRBJ1-2; unclear D gene. CDR1 SGHAT and CDR2 FQNNGV come from the germline V gene. The length of the CDR3 is 12 residues. The germline V and J ends were trimmed by 0 bases and 7 bases, with 6 bases remaining between them. This chain's CDR3 is CASSLDRGGYTF. CDR3 coding DNA: TGTGCCAGCAGCTTAGATCGGGGTGGCTACACCTTC.

V usage is TRBV9 and J usage is TRBJ1-6; the D gene is possibly TRBD1 (5 bases). V was pared by 4 bases and J by 6 bases, with 14 bases between. CDR1 is SGDLS, CDR2 YYNGEE, per germline. This CDR3 comprises 15 residues. The CDR3 is CASSPYGAGNSPLHF. The CDR3 DNA reads as TGTGCCAGCAGCCCCTATGGGGCCGGTAATTCACCCCTCCACTTT.

The rearrangement joins TRBV27 to TRBJ2-7; D call uncertain. The V gene's germline CDR1 is MNHEY and CDR2 SMNVEV (reference sequence). The V and J ends lost 7 bases and 1 base respectively, with 14 bases between them. The CDR3 covers 14 residues. The CDR3 loop is CASKANRESYEQYF. The CDR3 DNA reads as TGTGCCAGCAAGGCCAACAGAGAGTCCTACGAGCAGTACTTC.

The rearrangement joins TRBV19 to TRBJ2-4; possible D gene TRBD2, 5 bases. Germline V gene lookup returns CDR1 LNHDA and CDR2 SQIVND (reference sequence). Trimming shortened V by 6 bases and J by 1 base, and 13 bases separated the two germline ends. The CDR3 spans 15 residues. CDR3 sequence: CASRKGEEAKNIQYF. The CDR3, as DNA: TGTGCCAGTAGAAAGGGAGAGGAGGCCAAAAACATTCAGTACTTC.

The chain is built from TRBV2 and TRBJ2-3; D not resolved. V shed 8 bases and J shed 1 base, with 10 bases lying between them. The CDR3 sequence is 13 residues long. Germline assignment: CDR1 SNHLY and CDR2 FYNNEI. CDR3 loop: CASRVTRTDTQYF. The CDR3, as DNA: TGTGCCAGCCGGGTCACTCGCACAGATACGCAGTATTTT. Variable domain in full (rest from reference TRBV2 and TRBJ2-3): EPEVTQTPSHQVTQMGQEVILRCVPISNHLYFYWYRQILGQKVEFLVSFYNNEISEKSEIFDDQFSVERPDGSNFTLKIRSTKLEDSAMYFCASRVTRTDTQYFGPGTRLTVL.

The V gene is TRBV6-5, the J gene TRBJ1-2, with D perhaps matching TRBD1 (6 bases). The germline V gene encodes CDR1 MNHEY and CDR2 SVGAGI. V was pared by 0 bases and J by 6 bases, with 14 bases between. The CDR3 has 15 residues. This CDR3 is CASSYSQGPAHGYTF. The CDR3 coding sequence is TGTGCCAGCAGTTACTCCCAGGGGCCGGCGCATGGCTACACCTTC.

This chain links TRBV2 with TRBJ1-4; 7 nucleotides agree with TRBD1. The germline V gene has CDR1 SNHLY and CDR2 FYNNEI. V lost 4 bases, J lost 5 bases, and 7 bases stayed unmatched. The CDR3 is 15 amino acids. The CDR3 nucleotides are TGTGCCAGCAGTGCGGAACAGGGGACCAATGAAAAACTGTTTTTT. Translating gives CASSAEQGTNEKLFF.

This chain connects TRBV28 to TRBJ1-2; D gene unclear. V gave up 2 bases and J gave up 4 bases, with 8 bases separating them. The CDR3 contains 13 residues. Germline V lookup: CDR1 MDHEN, CDR2 SYDVKM. The CDR3 sequence: CASSLGQSYGYTF. DNA of the CDR3: TGTGCCAGCAGTTTAGGGCAGTCCTATGGCTACACCTTC.

This rearrangement joins TRBV11-3 to TRBJ2-3, with 14 bases that match TRBD2. Germline V gene lookup returns CDR1 SGHNT and CDR2 YENEEA. The CDR3 extends over 17 amino acids. J was trimmed by 4 bases and V by 1 base; bases with no gene match: 4. CDR3 nucleotides: TGTGCCAGCAGCTTAGGACTAGCGGGAGGGGGCCCAGATACGCAGTATTTT. As protein: CASSLGLAGGGPDTQYF.

J is TRBJ2-1 and V is TRBV30; 8 positions match TRBD2. This CDR3 region has 15 residues. Germline CDR1 GTSNPN, CDR2 SVGIG (reference sequence). V lost 3 bases, J lost 5 bases, and 9 bases stayed unmatched. The CDR3 bases are TGTGCCTGGAGCCCCAGCGGGAGCCCTAACAATGAGCAGTTCTTC. This translates into CAWSPSGSPNNEQFF.

For the CDR3, the DNA is TGTGCCAGCAGTTTAATCACACAGCCGTACCAAGAGACCCAGTACTTC. Its translation: CASSLITQPYQETQYF. The chain is built from TRBV27 and TRBJ2-5; D uncertain. V gave up 2 bases and J gave up 0 bases, with 13 bases separating them. In germline, CDR1 is MNHEY, CDR2 SMNVEV (reference sequence). The CDR3 covers 16 residues.